This T cell receptor beta chain was observed in a study of Ad26.COV2.S vaccination and SARS-CoV-2 variants. At the level of the study: The COV1001 Ad26.COV2.S trial arm included the donor. Ad26.COV2.S was injected intramuscularly once or twice, 56 days apart.

Trimming pared 6 bases from V and 6 bases from J, leaving 17 bases between. The germline CDR1 and CDR2 sequences are SGHNT and YENEEA. This CDR3 has 14 amino acids. Treatment in this sample: 15 to 20 received Ad26.COV2.S at low or high dose, single or two shots; roughly five received placebo; per-sample allocation not given. The investigators took samples on day 63 after the first vaccine or placebo injection. Cohort 1b enrolled adults aged 18-55 years in Boston. Clones were sequenced by immunoSEQ multiplex PCR, and TCRdb holds only the in-frame ones, with some missing. The sample shows some 350,000 clones, around 90% of them seen only once. This clone was recorded once. The antigen remains unidentified. General study findings and limits: Non-spike TCR breadth did not differ much between vaccine and placebo recipients.

This clonotype was obtained from a person aged 18 to 59 who received the Ad26.COV2.S COVID-19 vaccine or a placebo. This sample comprised peripheral blood, obtained in a trial of Ad26.COV2.S vaccine versus placebo. This chain connects TRBV11-3 to TRBJ1-1, with D possibly matching TRBD1 (6 bases). CDR3: CASSEDPGVPEAFF. The CDR3 DNA sequence: TGTGCCAGCAGTGAGGACCCAGGGGTCCCTGAAGCTTTCTTT.